The 11 T cell receptor beta chains listed next were all sequenced from one sample in a study of blood T cell repertoires in COVID-19. Assay: immunoSEQ multiplex PCR; the TCRdb copy retains only in-frame clones and omits some. Of 120,000 or so clones detected, around three quarters appear once; the ten largest clones hold 30% to 45%. The specimen sequenced was peripheral blood. These TCRs come from a man between 35 and 55 years old with active or convalescent COVID-19.

The rearrangement links TRBV2 to TRBJ2-1, with TRBD1 matching over 9 bases. Germline CDR1 SNHLY, CDR2 FYNNEI. This CDR3 is built from 15 residues. V lost 6 bases to trimming and J lost 3 bases; unmatched junction nucleotides: 6. The CDR3 bases are TGTGCCAGCAGCCGCGACAGGGGGAGCTACAATGAGCAGTTCTTC. Amino acids: CASSRDRGSYNEQFF.

The chain couples TRBV7-9 to TRBJ1-6; maybe TRBD1 (5 bases). The germline gives CDR1 SEHNR, CDR2 FQNEAQ (reference sequence). This CDR3 spans 12 amino acids. V was clipped by 6 bases and J by 10 bases, with 10 bases between them. CDR3 residues: CASSSGSSPLHF. CDR3 nucleotide sequence: TGTGCCAGCAGTTCAGGGTCATCACCCCTCCACTTT. The full variable domain, rest sourced from reference TRBV7-9 and TRBJ1-6, is DTGVSQNPRHKITKRGQNVTFRCDPISEHNRLYWYRQTLGQGPEFLTYFQNEAQLEKSRLLSDRFSAERPKGSFSTLEIQRTEQGDSAMYLCASSSGSSPLHFGNGTRLTVT.

This chain uses TRBV29-1 with TRBJ1-2; TRBD1 is a possible D gene (5 bases). CDR1 is SQVTM, CDR2 ANQGSEA, per germline. V was shortened by 6 bases and J by 3 bases, with 8 bases between the two germline ends. The CDR3 spans 11 residues. The CDR3 is CSVGTDYGYTF. For the CDR3, the DNA is TGCAGCGTAGGGACTGACTATGGCTACACCTTC.

The rearrangement joins TRBV19 to TRBJ1-4; D call uncertain. V dropped 5 bases and J dropped 2 bases, with 12 bases sitting between them. CDR3 length: 15 amino acids. Germline CDR1 reads LNHDA; CDR2 reads SQIVND (reference sequence). Written as DNA, the CDR3 is TGTGCCAGTAGTTCCAGACAAGTCACTAATGAAAAACTGTTTTTT. Translating it yields CASSSRQVTNEKLFF. Supplemented by reference TRBV19 and TRBJ1-4, the full variable domain reads DGGITQSPKYLFRKEGQNVTLSCEQNLNHDAMYWYRQDPGQGLRLIYYSQIVNDFQKGDIAEGYSVSREKKESFPLTVTSAQKNPTAFYLCASSSRQVTNEKLFFGSGTQLSVL.

This clone has just a few counts. The chain carries TRBV7-2 and TRBJ1-2; 9 nucleotides agree with TRBD1. J gave up 4 bases and V 5 bases, and 8 bases lay outside the gene matches. This CDR3 spans 15 amino acids. Germline V gene sequence: CDR1 SGHTA, CDR2 FQGNSA. The CDR3 loop reads CASSGQGTTTYGYTF. Written as DNA, the CDR3 is TGTGCCAGCAGCGGACAGGGGACAACTACCTATGGCTACACCTTC.

This sequence joins TRBV15 and TRBJ1-2, with D perhaps TRBD1 (5 bases). CDR1 and CDR2 (germline): LNHNV, YYDKDF (reference sequence). V shed 8 bases and J shed 2 bases, with 15 bases lying between them. The CDR3 loop spans 14 amino acids. CDR3 protein: CATGAGGRNYGYTF. In DNA form, the CDR3 reads TGTGCCACCGGAGCGGGGGGACGAAACTATGGCTACACCTTC.

The chain employs TRBV19 and TRBJ2-2, with D maybe TRBD1 (5 bases). The CDR3 length is 16 residues. Germline CDR1 is LNHDA and CDR2 is SQIVND (reference sequence). V lost 8 bases to trimming and J lost 4 bases, with 20 bases between them. The CDR3 sequence: CASRFLRVMGTGELFF. The CDR3 DNA is TGTGCCAGTCGATTCCTCAGGGTAATGGGCACCGGGGAGCTGTTTTTT.

The V and J genes are TRBV30 and TRBJ2-1, with D possibly TRBD1 on 5 matching bases. The CDR3 totals 15 residues. Trimming removed 4 bases from V and 4 bases from J, with 17 bases in between. Germline V gene data show CDR1 as GTSNPN and CDR2 as SVGIG (reference sequence). The CDR3 loop reads CAWTLDPRGYNEQFF. CDR3 DNA: TGTGCCTGGACTTTAGACCCAAGGGGTTACAATGAGCAGTTCTTC. Full variable domain (rest looked up from reference TRBV30 and TRBJ2-1): SQTIHQWPATLVQPVGSPLSLECTVEGTSNPNLYWYRQAAGRGLQLLFYSVGIGQISSEVPQNLSASRPQDRQFILSSKKLLLSDSGFYLCAWTLDPRGYNEQFFGPGTRLTVL.

Regarding this clone: Other DNA sequences of this sample code for an identical CDR3. V gene TRBV29-1 combines with J gene TRBJ1-1; D unresolved. V dropped 3 bases and J dropped 0 bases, with 8 bases sitting between them. CDR1 and CDR2 from the germline V gene are SQVTM and ANQGSEA. CDR3 length: 13 residues. The DNA for the CDR3 is TGCAGCGTTGAGCGGGGAATGAACACTGAAGCTTTCTTT. This encodes CSVERGMNTEAFF.

This clone was observed once. The same CDR3 can be traced to other DNA sequences in this sample. The chain combines TRBV29-1 with TRBJ1-1, with 8 bases identical to TRBD1. This CDR3 has 13 amino acids. Unmatched junction bases numbered 5, after V lost 3 bases and J lost 5 bases. Germline V gene sequence: CDR1 SQVTM, CDR2 ANQGSEA. The chain's CDR3 is CSVDGTGGTEAFF. For the CDR3, the DNA is TGCAGCGTTGACGGGACAGGCGGGACTGAAGCTTTCTTT.

The chain's CDR3 is CASSGYGEQYF. As DNA, the CDR3 is TGCGCCAGCAGCGGTTACGGCGAGCAGTACTTC. The chain carries TRBV5-1 and TRBJ2-7; D not certain. V shed 4 bases and J shed 6 bases, with 8 bases lying between them. CDR1 SGHRS and CDR2 YFSETQ come from the germline V gene. The CDR3 runs to 11 residues.